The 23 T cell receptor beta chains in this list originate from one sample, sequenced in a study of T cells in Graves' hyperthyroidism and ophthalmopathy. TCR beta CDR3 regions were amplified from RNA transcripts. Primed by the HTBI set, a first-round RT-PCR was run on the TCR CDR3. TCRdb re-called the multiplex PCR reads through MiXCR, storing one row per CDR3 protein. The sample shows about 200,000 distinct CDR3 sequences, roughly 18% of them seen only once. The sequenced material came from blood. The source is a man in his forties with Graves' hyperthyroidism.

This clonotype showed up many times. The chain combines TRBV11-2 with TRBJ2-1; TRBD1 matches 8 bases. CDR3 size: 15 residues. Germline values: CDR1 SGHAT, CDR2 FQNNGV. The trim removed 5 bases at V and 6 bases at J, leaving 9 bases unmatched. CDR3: CASSLRTGRINEQFF. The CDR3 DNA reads TGTGCCAGCAGCCTGAGGACAGGGAGAATCAATGAGCAGTTCTTC.

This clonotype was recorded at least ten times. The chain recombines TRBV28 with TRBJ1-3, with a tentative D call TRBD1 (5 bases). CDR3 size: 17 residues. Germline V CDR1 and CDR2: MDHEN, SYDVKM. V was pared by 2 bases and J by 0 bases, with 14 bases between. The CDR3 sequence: CASSLSPGTSSGNTIYF. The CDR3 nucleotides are TGTGCCAGCAGTTTAAGTCCAGGGACTAGCTCTGGAAACACCATATATTTT. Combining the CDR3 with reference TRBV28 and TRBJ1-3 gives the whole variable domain DVKVTQSSRYLVKRTGEKVFLECVQDMDHENMFWYRQDPGLGLRLIYFSYDVKMKEKGDIPEGYSVSREKKERFSLILESASTNQTSMYLCASSLSPGTSSGNTIYFGEGSWLTVV.

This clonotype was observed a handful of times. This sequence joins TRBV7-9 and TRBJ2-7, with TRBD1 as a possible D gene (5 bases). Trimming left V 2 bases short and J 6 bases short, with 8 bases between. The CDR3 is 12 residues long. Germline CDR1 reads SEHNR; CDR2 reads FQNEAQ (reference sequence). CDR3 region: CASSLMQGEQYF. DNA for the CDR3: TGTGCCAGCAGCTTAATGCAGGGCGAGCAGTACTTC.

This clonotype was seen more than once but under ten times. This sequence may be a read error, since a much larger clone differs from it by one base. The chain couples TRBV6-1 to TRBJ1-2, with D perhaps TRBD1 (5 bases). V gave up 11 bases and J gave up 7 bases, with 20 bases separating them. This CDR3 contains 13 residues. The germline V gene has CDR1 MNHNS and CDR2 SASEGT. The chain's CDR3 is CAGTRWQGGGYTF. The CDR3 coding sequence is TGTGCCGGCACCCGATGGCAGGGAGGTGGCTACACCTTC.

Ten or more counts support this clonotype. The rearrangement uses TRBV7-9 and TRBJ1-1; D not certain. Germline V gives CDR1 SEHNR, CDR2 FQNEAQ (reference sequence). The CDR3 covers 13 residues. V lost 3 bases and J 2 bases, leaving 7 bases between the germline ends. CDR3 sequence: CASSFSPNTEAFF. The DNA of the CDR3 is TGTGCCAGCAGCTTCAGCCCCAACACTGAAGCTTTCTTT.

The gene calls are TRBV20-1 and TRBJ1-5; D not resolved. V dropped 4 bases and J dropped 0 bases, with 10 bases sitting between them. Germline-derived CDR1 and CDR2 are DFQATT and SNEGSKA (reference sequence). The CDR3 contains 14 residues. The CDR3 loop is CSAKVTSSNQPQHF. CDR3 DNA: TGCAGTGCTAAAGTAACCAGTAGCAATCAGCCCCAGCATTTT.

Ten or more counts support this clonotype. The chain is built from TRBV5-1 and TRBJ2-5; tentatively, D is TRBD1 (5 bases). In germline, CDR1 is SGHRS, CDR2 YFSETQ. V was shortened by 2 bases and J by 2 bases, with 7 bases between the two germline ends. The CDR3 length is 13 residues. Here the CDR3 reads CASSFDSQETQYF. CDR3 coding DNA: TGCGCCAGCAGCTTCGACAGTCAAGAGACCCAGTACTTC.

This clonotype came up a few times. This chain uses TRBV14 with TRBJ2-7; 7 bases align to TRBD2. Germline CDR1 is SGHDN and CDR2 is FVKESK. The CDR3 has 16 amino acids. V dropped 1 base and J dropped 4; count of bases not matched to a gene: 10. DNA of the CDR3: TGTGCCAGCAGCCAAGCCGGGAGGTCTCTGGGGTACGAGCAGTACTTC. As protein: CASSQAGRSLGYEQYF.

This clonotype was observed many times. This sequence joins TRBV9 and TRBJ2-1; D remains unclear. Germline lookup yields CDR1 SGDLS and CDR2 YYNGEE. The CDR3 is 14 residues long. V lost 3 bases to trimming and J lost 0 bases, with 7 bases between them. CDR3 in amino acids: CASSASDSYNEQFF. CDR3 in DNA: TGTGCCAGCAGCGCGTCGGACTCCTACAATGAGCAGTTCTTC.

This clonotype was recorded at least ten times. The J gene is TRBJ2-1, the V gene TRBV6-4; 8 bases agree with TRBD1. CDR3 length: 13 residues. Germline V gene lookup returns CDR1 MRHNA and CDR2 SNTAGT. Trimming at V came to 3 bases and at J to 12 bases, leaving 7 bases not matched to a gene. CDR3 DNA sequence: TGTGCCAGCAGTGAAGGGGCAGGGGGCTCGCAGTTCTTC. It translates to CASSEGAGGSQFF.

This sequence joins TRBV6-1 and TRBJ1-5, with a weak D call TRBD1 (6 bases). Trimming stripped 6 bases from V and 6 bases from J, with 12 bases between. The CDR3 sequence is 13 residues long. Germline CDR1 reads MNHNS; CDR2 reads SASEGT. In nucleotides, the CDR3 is TGTGCCAGCAGGAACAGGGTAGGTCAGCCCCAGCATTTT. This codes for CASRNRVGQPQHF.

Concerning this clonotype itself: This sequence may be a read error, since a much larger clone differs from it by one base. CDR3 in amino acids: CASTEGQVATEAFF. CDR3 in DNA: TGTGCCAGCACCGAAGGACAGGTAGCCACTGAAGCTTTCTTT. The J gene is TRBJ1-1, the V gene TRBV5-6, with 7 bases identical to TRBD1. The junction had 9 bases not matched to a gene; V was cut back by 6 bases and J by 4 bases. Germline V gene sequence: CDR1 SGHDT, CDR2 YYEEEE. This CDR3 region has 14 residues.

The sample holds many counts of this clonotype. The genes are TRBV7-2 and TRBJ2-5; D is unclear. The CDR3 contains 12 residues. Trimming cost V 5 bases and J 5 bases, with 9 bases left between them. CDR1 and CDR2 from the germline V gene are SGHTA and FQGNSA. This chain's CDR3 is CASSPPWETQYF. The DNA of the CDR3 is TGTGCCAGCAGCCCGCCGTGGGAGACCCAGTACTTC.

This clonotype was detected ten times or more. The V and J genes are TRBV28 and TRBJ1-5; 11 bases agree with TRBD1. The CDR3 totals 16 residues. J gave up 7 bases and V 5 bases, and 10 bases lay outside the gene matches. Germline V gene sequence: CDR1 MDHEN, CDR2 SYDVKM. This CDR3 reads CASSARGQGDEQPQHF. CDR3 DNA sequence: TGTGCCAGCAGTGCCCGGGGACAGGGGGACGAACAGCCCCAGCATTTT.

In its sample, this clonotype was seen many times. The CDR3, as DNA: TGCAGTGCCCGGTGGCGGGATTCCTACGAGCAGTACTTC. Protein sequence: CSARWRDSYEQYF. The chain has TRBV20-1 and TRBJ2-7; D perhaps matches TRBD2 (6 bases). V was shortened by 6 bases and J by 1 base, with 13 bases between the two germline ends. Germline V gene sequence: CDR1 DFQATT, CDR2 SNEGSKA (reference sequence). The CDR3 spans 13 residues.

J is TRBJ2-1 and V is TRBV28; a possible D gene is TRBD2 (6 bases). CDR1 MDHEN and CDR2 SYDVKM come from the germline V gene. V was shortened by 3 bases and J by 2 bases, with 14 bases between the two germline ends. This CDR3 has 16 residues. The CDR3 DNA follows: TGTGCCAGCAGTTTGCAGCCGGGCGGGACCTACAATGAGCAGTTCTTC. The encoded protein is CASSLQPGGTYNEQFF.

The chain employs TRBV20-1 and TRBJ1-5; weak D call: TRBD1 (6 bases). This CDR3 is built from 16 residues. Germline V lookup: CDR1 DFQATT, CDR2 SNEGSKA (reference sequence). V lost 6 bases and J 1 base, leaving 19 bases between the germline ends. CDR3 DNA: TGCAGTGCCAAACCGACCCGGGGGCTGAGCAATCAGCCCCAGCATTTT. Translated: CSAKPTRGLSNQPQHF.

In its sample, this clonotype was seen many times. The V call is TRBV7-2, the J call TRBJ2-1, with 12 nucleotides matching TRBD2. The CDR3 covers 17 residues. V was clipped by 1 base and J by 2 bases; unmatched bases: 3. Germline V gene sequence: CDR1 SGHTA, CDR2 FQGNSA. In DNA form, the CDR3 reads TGTGCCAGCAGCTTAGGCCGACTAGCGGGGGCCTACAATGAGCAGTTCTTC. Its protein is CASSLGRLAGAYNEQFF.

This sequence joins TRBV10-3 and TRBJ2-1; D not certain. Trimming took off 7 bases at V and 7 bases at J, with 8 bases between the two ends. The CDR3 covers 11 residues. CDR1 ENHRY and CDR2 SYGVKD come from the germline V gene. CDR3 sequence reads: CAIKARNEQFF. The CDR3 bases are TGTGCCATCAAGGCCCGGAATGAGCAGTTCTTC.

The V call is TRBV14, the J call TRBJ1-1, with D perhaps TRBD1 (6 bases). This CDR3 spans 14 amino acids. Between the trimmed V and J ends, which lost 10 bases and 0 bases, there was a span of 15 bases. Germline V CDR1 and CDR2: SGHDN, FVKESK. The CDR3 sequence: CAKDRQGLNTEAFF. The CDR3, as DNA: TGTGCCAAAGATAGGCAGGGGTTGAACACTGAAGCTTTCTTT.

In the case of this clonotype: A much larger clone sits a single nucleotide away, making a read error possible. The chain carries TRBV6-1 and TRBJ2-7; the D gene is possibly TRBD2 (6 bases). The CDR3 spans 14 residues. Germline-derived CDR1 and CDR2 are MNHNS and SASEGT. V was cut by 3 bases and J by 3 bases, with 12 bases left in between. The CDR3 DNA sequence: TGTGCCAGCAGTGAGGGAGGCAGGAACTACGAGCAGTACTTC. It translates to CASSEGGRNYEQYF.

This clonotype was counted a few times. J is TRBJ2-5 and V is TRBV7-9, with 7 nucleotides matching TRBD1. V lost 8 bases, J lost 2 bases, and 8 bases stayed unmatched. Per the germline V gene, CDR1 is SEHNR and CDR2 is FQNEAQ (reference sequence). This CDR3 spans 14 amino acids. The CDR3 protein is CASLRQGSQETQYF. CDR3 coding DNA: TGTGCCAGCCTGCGACAGGGCTCACAAGAGACCCAGTACTTC.

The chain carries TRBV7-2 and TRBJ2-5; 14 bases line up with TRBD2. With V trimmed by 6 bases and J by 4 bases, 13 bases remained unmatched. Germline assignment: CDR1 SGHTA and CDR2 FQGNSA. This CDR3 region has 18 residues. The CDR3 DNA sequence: TGTGCCAGCAGTTCAGGGACTAGCGGGGGCGGAAGAAGAGAGACCCAGTACTTC. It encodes CASSSGTSGGGRRETQYF.